The 23 T cell receptor beta chains below were found in one sample sequenced in a study of CD8 T cells in ankylosing spondylitis. TCRdb analysed the 5' RACE reads with MiXCR anew, one entry per CDR3 protein. The table has over 25,000 distinct CDR3 sequences, approximately 15% seen once. Sequenced material: blood. These receptors originate from a male donor with ankylosing spondylitis or in good health (not recorded which).

The CDR3 region is CASSLSGRTDTQYF. The CDR3 DNA follows: TGTGCCAGCAGTTTATCGGGGAGGACAGATACGCAGTATTTT. The chain carries TRBV12-3 or TRBV12-4 and TRBJ2-3; tentatively, D is TRBD2 (6 bases). The V end lost 2 bases, the J end lost 3 bases, and 9 bases lay between the germline ends. There are 14 residues in the CDR3.

This clonotype turned up a few times. The chain employs TRBV12-3 or TRBV12-4 and TRBJ2-4; D unresolved. The CDR3 spans 15 residues. Deletions cut 3 bases from V and 0 bases from J, with 9 bases between. The CDR3 loop reads CASSLDHVAKNIQYF. The CDR3 bases are TGTGCCAGCAGTTTGGATCATGTAGCCAAAAACATTCAGTACTTC.

A few counts support this clonotype. The chain uses TRBV20-1 and TRBJ2-7; TRBD1 matches 9 bases. Germline CDR1 is DFQATT and CDR2 is SNEGSKA (reference sequence). Trimming removed 2 bases from V and 5 bases from J; junction bases left unmatched: 7. The CDR3 is 14 residues long. The CDR3 is CSARNRGQSHEQYF. The CDR3 region has the DNA TGCAGTGCTAGAAACAGGGGGCAATCCCACGAGCAGTACTTC.

This clonotype has a count of ten or more. The chain recombines TRBV20-1 with TRBJ2-3; possible D gene TRBD2, 6 bases. Germline V gene sequence: CDR1 DFQATT, CDR2 SNEGSKA (reference sequence). The CDR3 has 14 residues. Trimming cost V 6 bases and J 0 bases, with 13 bases left between them. The CDR3 spells CSAAGRSSTDTQYF. The CDR3 coding sequence is TGCAGTGCCGCGGGAAGGTCTAGCACAGATACGCAGTATTTT.

This chain links TRBV29-1 with TRBJ1-1, with D unclear. CDR1 is SQVTM, CDR2 ANQGSEA, per germline. This CDR3 region has 11 residues. V lost 6 bases and J lost 2, with 7 bases in between. This CDR3 is CSVRGNTEAFF. The CDR3 bases are TGCAGCGTCCGGGGAAACACTGAAGCTTTCTTT.

The table lists this clonotype with a few counts. The chain joins TRBV27 to TRBJ1-1, with TRBD1 identical over 9 bases. J lost 2 bases, V lost 3 bases, and 16 bases had no gene match. Germline V CDR1 and CDR2: MNHEY, SMNVEV (reference sequence). The CDR3 totals 19 residues. The CDR3 DNA is TGTGCCAGCAGTTTGGGCACTAACAGGGGGCGAGTTCTTAACACTGAAGCTTTCTTT. It translates to CASSLGTNRGRVLNTEAFF.

V is TRBV28 and J is TRBJ2-2; possibly TRBD2 for D (7 bases). The CDR3 contains 15 residues. V lost 6 bases, J lost 4 bases, and 15 bases lay in between. Germline CDR1 and CDR2: MDHEN and SYDVKM. The DNA for the CDR3 is TGTGCCAGCAGCCGAGGGGGGGAAGGCACCGGGGAGCTGTTTTTT. Translation gives CASSRGGEGTGELFF.

The rearrangement links TRBV27 to TRBJ2-1, with TRBD1 matching 7 bases. V lost 5 bases, J lost 4 bases, and 11 bases stayed unmatched. Germline values: CDR1 MNHEY, CDR2 SMNVEV (reference sequence). The CDR3 totals 16 residues. CDR3 loop: CASSQSSGTVYNEQFF. The CDR3 DNA reads as TGTGCCAGCAGTCAAAGTTCCGGGACAGTGTACAATGAGCAGTTCTTC.

The chain recombines TRBV7-2 with TRBJ1-2; no clear D. The germline V and J ends were trimmed by 1 base and 2 bases, with 8 bases remaining between them. The CDR3 consists of 14 residues. CDR1 and CDR2 (germline): SGHTA, FQGNSA. CDR3 protein: CASSLGSENYGYTF. CDR3 nucleotides: TGTGCCAGCAGCTTAGGTTCTGAAAACTATGGCTACACCTTC. Full variable domain (missing parts from reference TRBV7-2 and TRBJ1-2): GAGVSQSPSNKVTEKGKDVELRCDPISGHTALYWYRQSLGQGLEFLIYFQGNSAPDKSGLPSDRFSAERTGGSVSTLTIQRTQQEDSAVYLCASSLGSENYGYTFGSGTRLTVV.

This clonotype was counted between two and nine times. CDR3 protein: CASSPRLGRANTGELFF. As DNA, the CDR3 is TGTGCCAGCAGCCCTCGTTTAGGCAGGGCGAACACCGGGGAGCTGTTTTTT. The rearrangement joins TRBV5-5 to TRBJ2-2; maybe TRBD1 (5 bases). CDR1 and CDR2 (germline): SGHKS, YYEKEE (reference sequence). This CDR3 has 17 amino acids. Deletions cut 4 bases from V and 0 bases from J, with 16 bases between.

The rearrangement joins TRBV28 to TRBJ2-5; weak D call: TRBD2 (5 bases). The V gene's germline CDR1 is MDHEN and CDR2 SYDVKM. This CDR3 region has 12 residues. V shed 4 bases and J shed 5 bases, with 8 bases lying between them. The CDR3 bases are TGTGCCAGCAGTTCTAGCAGCGAGACCCAGTACTTC. Its protein is CASSSSSETQYF.

This clonotype was observed many times. The chain employs TRBV7-2 and TRBJ1-1; no definite D call. The CDR3 is 14 amino acids. Trimming stripped 3 bases from V and 4 bases from J, with 12 bases between. The germline V gene has CDR1 SGHTA and CDR2 FQGNSA. The CDR3 loop reads CASSLVLSGTEAFF. In DNA form, the CDR3 reads TGTGCCAGCAGCTTGGTCCTTAGCGGCACTGAAGCTTTCTTT.

The J gene is TRBJ1-1, the V gene TRBV7-9; D is unclear. The V end was cut by 0 bases, the J end by 0 bases, with 5 bases between. The CDR3 runs 14 residues. CDR1 and CDR2 from the germline V gene are SEHNR and FQNEAQ (reference sequence). In DNA form, the CDR3 reads TGTGCCAGCAGCTTAGCACGGATGAACACTGAAGCTTTCTTT. It translates to CASSLARMNTEAFF.

This clonotype was seen more than once but under ten times. This chain joins TRBV18 and TRBJ1-5; no clear D. Trimming removed 0 bases at V and 6 bases at J, with 6 bases between. Germline CDR1 is KGHSH and CDR2 is LQKENI. CDR3 length equals 13 residues. CDR3: CASSPPGSQPQHF. CDR3 DNA sequence: TGTGCCAGCTCACCACCGGGAAGTCAGCCCCAGCATTTT.

This clonotype has a single count. The chain employs TRBV10-3 and TRBJ2-4; the D is unclear. Germline V gives CDR1 ENHRY, CDR2 SYGVKD. V lost 3 bases and J 0 bases, leaving 15 bases between the germline ends. The CDR3 is made up of 17 amino acids. CDR3 DNA sequence: TGTGCCATCAGTGATTCAGGCAGACACTTAGCCAAAAACATTCAGTACTTC. Translated, it gives CAISDSGRHLAKNIQYF.

In this sample, this clonotype turned up many times. The chain combines TRBV7-2 with TRBJ2-7, with TRBD1 matching over 8 bases. J was trimmed by 1 base and V by 3 bases; bases with no gene match: 5. Per the germline V gene, CDR1 is SGHTA and CDR2 is FQGNSA. This CDR3 has 15 amino acids. CDR3 bases: TGTGCCAGCAGCTTTGACAGGGGCAGGTCCTACGAGCAGTACTTC. It encodes CASSFDRGRSYEQYF. The variable domain in full, with the rest retrieved from reference TRBV7-2 and TRBJ2-7, is GAGVSQSPSNKVTEKGKDVELRCDPISGHTALYWYRQSLGQGLEFLIYFQGNSAPDKSGLPSDRFSAERTGGSVSTLTIQRTQQEDSAVYLCASSFDRGRSYEQYFGPGTRLTVT.

The CDR3 DNA is TGTGCCAGCAGCTTGAGAGCGGGGTTCACAGATACGCAGTATTTT. Translation gives CASSLRAGFTDTQYF. The chain links TRBV5-6 to TRBJ2-3, with 7 bases fitting TRBD2. Germline values: CDR1 SGHDT, CDR2 YYEEEE. The CDR3 is made up of 15 amino acids. With V trimmed by 1 base and J by 2 bases, 4 bases remained unmatched.

Written as DNA, the CDR3 is TGCAGTGCTAGAGAACCGGGTCCCGGGGGCACCGGGGAGCTGTTTTTT. Protein: CSAREPGPGGTGELFF. The chain couples TRBV20-1 to TRBJ2-2; possibly TRBD2 for D (6 bases). CDR1 and CDR2 (germline): DFQATT, SNEGSKA (reference sequence). V dropped 0 bases and J dropped 4 bases, with 15 bases sitting between them. The CDR3 covers 16 residues.

This clonotype appeared a few times. The J gene is TRBJ1-1, the V gene TRBV21-1; TRBD1, the D gene given by the table, was not confirmed from the DNA. TRBV21-1 is given as a pseudogene. The CDR3 consists of 15 residues. CDR3: CASSKRGQMNTEAFF. In DNA, the CDR3 is TGTGCCAGCAGCAAAAGGGGACAGATGAACACTGAAGCTTTCTTT.

This clonotype was detected only a few times. The chain links TRBV7-3 to TRBJ2-3; 10 bases align to TRBD2. With V trimmed by 5 bases and J by 1 base, 9 bases remained unmatched. Per germline, CDR1 SGHTA and CDR2 FQGTGA. This CDR3 is 17 amino acids long. Here the CDR3 DNA reads TGTGCCAGCAGCCCGGGAGCAACTAGCGGGGGCACAGATACGCAGTATTTT. As protein: CASSPGATSGGTDTQYF.

This clonotype was observed a few times. The V gene is TRBV12-3 or TRBV12-4, the J gene TRBJ2-2; TRBD1 matches at 9 bases. V shed 4 bases, J shed 5 bases, and the junction held 5 bases outside the gene matches. The CDR3 sequence is 15 residues long. The CDR3 DNA reads as TGTGCCAGCAGTTCGGGACAGGGCAGAACCGGGGAGCTGTTTTTT. Translated, it gives CASSSGQGRTGELFF.

This clonotype came up many times. The chain carries TRBV12-5 and TRBJ2-1; 9 bases align to TRBD2. This CDR3 is 16 amino acids long. Per germline, CDR1 LGHNT and CDR2 FRNRAP. The ends lost 0 bases at V and 8 bases at J; junction bases unmatched: 8. CDR3 sequence: CASGLVVAGDSYEQFF. In nucleotides, the CDR3 is TGTGCTAGTGGTTTGGTAGTAGCGGGAGATTCGTATGAGCAGTTCTTC. Complete variable domain (other parts from reference TRBV12-5 and TRBJ2-1): DARVTQTPRHKVTEMGQEVTMRCQPILGHNTVFWYRQTMMQGLELLAYFRNRAPLDDSGMPKDRFSAEMPDATLATLKIQPSEPRDSAVYFCASGLVVAGDSYEQFFGPGTRLTVL.

The CDR3 loop reads CASSLGGGGYNEQFF. In nucleotides, the CDR3 is TGTGCCAGCAGCTTAGGTGGCGGGGGGTACAATGAGCAGTTCTTC. This sequence joins TRBV7-2 and TRBJ2-1, with 8 bases fitting TRBD2. CDR3 size: 15 residues. The germline V gene encodes CDR1 SGHTA and CDR2 FQGNSA. J gave up 4 bases and V 1 base, and 3 bases lay outside the gene matches. The whole variable domain, filled in from reference TRBV7-2 and TRBJ2-1, reads GAGVSQSPSNKVTEKGKDVELRCDPISGHTALYWYRQSLGQGLEFLIYFQGNSAPDKSGLPSDRFSAERTGGSVSTLTIQRTQQEDSAVYLCASSLGGGGYNEQFFGPGTRLTVL.